This record looks at one T cell receptor beta chain sequence and its context. Its antigen is still unknown. V dropped 1 base and J dropped 2; count of bases not matched to a gene: 4. Germline assignment: CDR1 MGHRA and CDR2 YSYEKL. This CDR3 has 16 residues. The data derive from a study of somatic mutations in cytotoxic T cells in rheumatoid arthritis. Study-wide background: T-cell populations stained with V beta antibodies were in some cases flow-sorted at nearly 100% purity, including V beta1+ cells that were sequenced for TCRB. Study-level findings and limits: A largest CD8+ clone above 20% of CD8+ cells occurred in about an eighth of the 65 patients. Age-matched healthy controls and rheumatoid arthritis patients had CD8+ T-cell clonality that did not differ significantly.

Sequencing was performed with immunoSEQ multiplex PCR; in TCRdb, only in-frame clones are kept and a portion is missing. The table includes around 24,000 clones, roughly 82% detected once. The V call is TRBV4-1, the J call TRBJ2-4; 8 nucleotides line up with TRBD1. Sequenced material: CD8+ T cells sorted from blood. The clonotype originates from a man in his forties or fifties in good health. CDR3 loop: CASSQGGTGPKNIQYF. For the CDR3, the DNA is TGCGCCAGCAGCCAAGGAGGGACAGGACCCAAAAACATTCAGTACTTC.